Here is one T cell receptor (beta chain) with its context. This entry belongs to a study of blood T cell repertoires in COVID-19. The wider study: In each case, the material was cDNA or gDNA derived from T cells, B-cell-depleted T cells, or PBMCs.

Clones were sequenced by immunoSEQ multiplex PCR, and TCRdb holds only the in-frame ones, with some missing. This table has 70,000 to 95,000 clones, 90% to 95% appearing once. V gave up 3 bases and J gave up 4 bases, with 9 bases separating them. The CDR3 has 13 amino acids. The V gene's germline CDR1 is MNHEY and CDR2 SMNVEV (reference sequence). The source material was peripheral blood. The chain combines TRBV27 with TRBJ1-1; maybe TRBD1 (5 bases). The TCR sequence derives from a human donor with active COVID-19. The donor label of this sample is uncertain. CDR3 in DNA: TGTGCCAGCAGTTTGCGGGGGGTCACTGAAGCTTTCTTT. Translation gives CASSLRGVTEAFF.